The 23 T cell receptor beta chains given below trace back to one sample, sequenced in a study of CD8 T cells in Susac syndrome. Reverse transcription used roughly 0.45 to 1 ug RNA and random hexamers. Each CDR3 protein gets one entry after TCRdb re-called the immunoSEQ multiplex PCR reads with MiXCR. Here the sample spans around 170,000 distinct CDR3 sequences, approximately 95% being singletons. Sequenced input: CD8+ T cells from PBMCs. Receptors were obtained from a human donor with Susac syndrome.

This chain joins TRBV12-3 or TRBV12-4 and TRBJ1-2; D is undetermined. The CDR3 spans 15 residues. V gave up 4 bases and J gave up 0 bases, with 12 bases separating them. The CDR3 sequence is CASSSSRAANYGYTF. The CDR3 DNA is TGTGCCAGCAGTTCCAGCCGGGCAGCTAACTATGGCTACACCTTC.

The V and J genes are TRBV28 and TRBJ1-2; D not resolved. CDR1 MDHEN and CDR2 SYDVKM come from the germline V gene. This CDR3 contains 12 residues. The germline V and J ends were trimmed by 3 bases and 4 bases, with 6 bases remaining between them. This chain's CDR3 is CASSFELYGYTF. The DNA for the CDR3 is TGTGCCAGCAGTTTTGAGCTCTATGGCTACACCTTC.

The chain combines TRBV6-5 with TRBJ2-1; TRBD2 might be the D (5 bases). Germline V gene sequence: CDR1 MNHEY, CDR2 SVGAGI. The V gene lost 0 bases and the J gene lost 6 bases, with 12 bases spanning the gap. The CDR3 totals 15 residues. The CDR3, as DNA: TGTGCCAGCAGTTACTCGATAACTAGTGGCAATGAGCAGTTCTTC. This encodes CASSYSITSGNEQFF.

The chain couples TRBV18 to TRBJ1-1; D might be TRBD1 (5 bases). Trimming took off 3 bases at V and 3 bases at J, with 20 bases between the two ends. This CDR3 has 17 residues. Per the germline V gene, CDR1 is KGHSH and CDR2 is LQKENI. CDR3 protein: CASSPLPGTESDTEAFF. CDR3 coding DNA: TGTGCCAGCTCACCCCTTCCCGGGACGGAGTCGGACACTGAAGCTTTCTTT.

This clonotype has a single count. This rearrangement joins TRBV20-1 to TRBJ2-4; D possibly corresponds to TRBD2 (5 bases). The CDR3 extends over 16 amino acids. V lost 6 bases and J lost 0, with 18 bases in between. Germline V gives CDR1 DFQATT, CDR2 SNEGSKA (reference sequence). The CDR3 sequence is CSAQSRTALAKNIQYF. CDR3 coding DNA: TGCAGTGCGCAATCCCGGACTGCGTTAGCCAAAAACATTCAGTACTTC.

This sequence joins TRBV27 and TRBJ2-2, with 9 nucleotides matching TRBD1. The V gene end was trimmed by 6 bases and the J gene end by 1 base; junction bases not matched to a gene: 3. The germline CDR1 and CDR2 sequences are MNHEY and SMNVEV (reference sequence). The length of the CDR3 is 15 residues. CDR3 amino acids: CASRTGQGNTGELFF. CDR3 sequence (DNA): TGTGCCAGCAGGACGGGACAGGGGAACACCGGGGAGCTGTTTTTT.

DNA of the CDR3: TGCGCCAGCAGCGGACAGCTTCAAGAGACCCAGTACTTC. Protein sequence: CASSGQLQETQYF. The rearrangement joins TRBV4-1 to TRBJ2-5; a weak D match, TRBD1 (6 bases). CDR1 is MGHRA, CDR2 YSYEKL, per germline. The CDR3 is 13 amino acids. V lost 5 bases to trimming and J lost 2 bases, with 9 bases between them.

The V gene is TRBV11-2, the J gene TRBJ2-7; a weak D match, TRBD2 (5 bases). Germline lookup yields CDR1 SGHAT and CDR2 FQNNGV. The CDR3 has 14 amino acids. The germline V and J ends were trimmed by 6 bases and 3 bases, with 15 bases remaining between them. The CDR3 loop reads CASSPVREGYEQYF. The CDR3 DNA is TGTGCCAGCAGTCCCGTGAGGGAAGGCTACGAGCAGTACTTC. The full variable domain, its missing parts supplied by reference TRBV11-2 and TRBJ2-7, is EAGVAQSPRYKIIEKRQSVAFWCNPISGHATLYWYQQILGQGPKLLIQFQNNGVVDDSQLPKDRFSAERLKGVDSTLKIQPAKLEDSAVYLCASSPVREGYEQYFGPGTRLTVT.

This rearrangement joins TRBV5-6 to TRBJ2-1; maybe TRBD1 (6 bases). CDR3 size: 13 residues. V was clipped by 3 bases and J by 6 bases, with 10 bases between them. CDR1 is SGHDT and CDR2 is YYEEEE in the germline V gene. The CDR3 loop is CASSSGTFNEQFF. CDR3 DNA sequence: TGTGCCAGCAGCTCTGGGACATTCAATGAGCAGTTCTTC.

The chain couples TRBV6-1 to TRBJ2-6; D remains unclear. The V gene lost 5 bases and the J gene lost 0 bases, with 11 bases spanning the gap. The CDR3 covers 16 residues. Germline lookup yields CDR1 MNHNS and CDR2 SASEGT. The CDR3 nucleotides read TGTGCCAGCAGTAACAGCCCTCTCTCTGGGGCCAACGTCCTGACTTTC. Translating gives CASSNSPLSGANVLTF.

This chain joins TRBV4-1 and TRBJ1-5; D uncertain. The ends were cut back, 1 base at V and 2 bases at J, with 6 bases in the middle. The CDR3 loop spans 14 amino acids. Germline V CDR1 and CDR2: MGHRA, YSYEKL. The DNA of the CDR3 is TGCGCCAGCAGCCAAGGGCTCGGCAATCAGCCCCAGCATTTT. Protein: CASSQGLGNQPQHF.

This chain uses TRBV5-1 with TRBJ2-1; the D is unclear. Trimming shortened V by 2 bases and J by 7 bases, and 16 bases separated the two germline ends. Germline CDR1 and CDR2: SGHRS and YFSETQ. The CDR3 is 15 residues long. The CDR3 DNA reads TGCGCCAGCAGCTTAAATCCCGAGACGAGGAATGAGCAGTTCTTC. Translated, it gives CASSLNPETRNEQFF.

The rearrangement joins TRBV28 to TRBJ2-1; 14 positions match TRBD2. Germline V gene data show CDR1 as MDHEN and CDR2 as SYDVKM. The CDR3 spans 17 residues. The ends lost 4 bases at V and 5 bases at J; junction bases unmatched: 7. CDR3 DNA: TGTGCCAGCAGTTCCCCCCGGACTAGCGGGAGGAACAATGAGCAGTTCTTC. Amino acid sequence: CASSSPRTSGRNNEQFF.

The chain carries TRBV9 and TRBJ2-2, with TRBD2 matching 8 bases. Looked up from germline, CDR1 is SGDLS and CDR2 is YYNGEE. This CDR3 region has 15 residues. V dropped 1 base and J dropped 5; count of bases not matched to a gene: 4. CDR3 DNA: TGTGCCAGCAGCGTATCCAGCGGGGGAACCGGGGAGCTGTTTTTT. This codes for CASSVSSGGTGELFF.

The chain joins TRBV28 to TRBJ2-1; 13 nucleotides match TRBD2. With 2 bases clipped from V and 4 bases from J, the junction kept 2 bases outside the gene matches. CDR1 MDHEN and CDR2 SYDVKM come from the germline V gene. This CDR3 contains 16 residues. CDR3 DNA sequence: TGTGCCAGCAGTTTAGGACTAGCGGGAGTGTACAATGAGCAGTTCTTC. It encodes CASSLGLAGVYNEQFF.

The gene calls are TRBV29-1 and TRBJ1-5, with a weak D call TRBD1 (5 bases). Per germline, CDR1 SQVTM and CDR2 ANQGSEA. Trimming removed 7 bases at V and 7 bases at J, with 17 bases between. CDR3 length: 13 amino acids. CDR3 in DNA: TGCAGCGCAACCGATGGGGCTGGGCAGCCCCAGCATTTT. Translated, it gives CSATDGAGQPQHF.

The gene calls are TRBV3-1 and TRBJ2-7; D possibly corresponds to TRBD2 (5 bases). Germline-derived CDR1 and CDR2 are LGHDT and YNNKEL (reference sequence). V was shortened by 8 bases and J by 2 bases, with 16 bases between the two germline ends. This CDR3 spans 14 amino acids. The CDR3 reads CASGRTFPPYEQYF. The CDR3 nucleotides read TGTGCCAGCGGCCGGACTTTCCCACCCTACGAGCAGTACTTC.

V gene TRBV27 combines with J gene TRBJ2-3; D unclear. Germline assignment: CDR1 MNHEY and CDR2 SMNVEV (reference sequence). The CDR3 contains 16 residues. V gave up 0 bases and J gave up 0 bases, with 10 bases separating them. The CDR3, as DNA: TGTGCCAGCAGTTTATCGGCTGCCACTAGCACAGATACGCAGTATTTT. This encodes CASSLSAATSTDTQYF.

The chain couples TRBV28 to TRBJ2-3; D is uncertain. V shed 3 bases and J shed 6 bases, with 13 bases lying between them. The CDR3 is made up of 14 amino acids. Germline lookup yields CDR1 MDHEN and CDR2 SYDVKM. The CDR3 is CASSLGGPRDTQYF. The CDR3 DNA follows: TGTGCCAGCAGTTTGGGCGGTCCCCGGGATACGCAGTATTTT.

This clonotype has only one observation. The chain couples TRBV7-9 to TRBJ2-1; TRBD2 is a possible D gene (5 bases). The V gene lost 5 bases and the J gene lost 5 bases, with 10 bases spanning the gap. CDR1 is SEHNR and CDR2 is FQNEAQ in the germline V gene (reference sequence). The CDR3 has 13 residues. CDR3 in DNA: TGTGCCAGCAGCGCCGTCGGGGACAATGAGCAGTTCTTC. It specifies CASSAVGDNEQFF.

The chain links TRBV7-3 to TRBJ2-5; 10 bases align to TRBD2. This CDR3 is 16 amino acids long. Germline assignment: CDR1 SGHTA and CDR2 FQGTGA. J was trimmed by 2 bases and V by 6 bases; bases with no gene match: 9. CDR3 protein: CASSRAGGPGQETQYF. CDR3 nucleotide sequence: TGTGCCAGCAGTAGAGCGGGAGGGCCGGGTCAAGAGACCCAGTACTTC.

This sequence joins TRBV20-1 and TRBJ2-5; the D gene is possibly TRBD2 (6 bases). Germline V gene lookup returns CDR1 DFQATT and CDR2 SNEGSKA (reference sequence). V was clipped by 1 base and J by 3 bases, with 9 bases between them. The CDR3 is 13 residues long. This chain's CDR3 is CSARVSGEETQYF. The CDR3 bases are TGCAGTGCTAGAGTTAGCGGAGAAGAGACCCAGTACTTC.

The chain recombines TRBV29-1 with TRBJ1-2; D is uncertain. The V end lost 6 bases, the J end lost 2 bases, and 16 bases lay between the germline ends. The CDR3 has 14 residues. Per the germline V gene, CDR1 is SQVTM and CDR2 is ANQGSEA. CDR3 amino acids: CSVVLSSVNYGYTF. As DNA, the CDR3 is TGCAGCGTCGTACTTTCTTCGGTGAACTATGGCTACACCTTC.